The 31 T cell receptor beta chains presented below share a single source sample, sequenced in a study of shared clonotypes between healthy human individuals. Data came from immunoSEQ multiplex PCR; TCRdb stores just in-frame clones and leaves some out. The sample lists 2.3 million or so clones; just over 90% were seen once. Sequencing was carried out using naive CD4+ T cells from PBMCs. Sample subset: CD45RA+ positively selected. Every receptor here comes from a man between 18 and 35 years old in good health. Some clones in this sample may be carry-over from other donors' samples.

This sequence joins TRBV7-2 and TRBJ1-2; possibly TRBD1 for D (6 bases). V shed 0 bases and J shed 7 bases, with 9 bases lying between them. The CDR3 contains 13 residues. The germline V gene encodes CDR1 SGHTA and CDR2 FQGNSA. CDR3 loop: CASSLAETGGYTF. The CDR3 region has the DNA TGTGCCAGCAGCTTAGCCGAGACAGGTGGCTACACCTTC.

The V and J genes are TRBV28 and TRBJ1-2; the D gene is possibly TRBD1 (5 bases). This CDR3 region has 14 residues. Trimming cost V 8 bases and J 4 bases, with 17 bases left between them. Germline V lookup: CDR1 MDHEN, CDR2 SYDVKM. The CDR3 reads CASSPGPSSYGYTF. The CDR3 DNA is TGTGCCAGCTCGCCGGGACCTTCCTCCTATGGCTACACCTTC.

The V call is TRBV7-2, the J call TRBJ2-1; D is ambiguous. This CDR3 comprises 13 residues. Germline lookup yields CDR1 SGHTA and CDR2 FQGNSA. The V end was cut by 3 bases, the J end by 5 bases, with 8 bases between. The DNA for the CDR3 is TGTGCCAGCAGCTTCGTCCTAGACAATGAGCAGTTCTTC. Residues: CASSFVLDNEQFF.

This clone has a handful of counts. The gene calls are TRBV2 and TRBJ2-4; 7 bases agree with TRBD2. The CDR3 covers 12 residues. The germline V gene has CDR1 SNHLY and CDR2 FYNNEI. The trim removed 8 bases at V and 8 bases at J, leaving 6 bases unmatched. CDR3 nucleotide sequence: TGTGCCAGCGGGGAGGGCGGGGACATTCAGTACTTC. Protein sequence: CASGEGGDIQYF. Looking up the rest from reference TRBV2 and TRBJ2-4 gives the full variable domain: EPEVTQTPSHQVTQMGQEVILRCVPISNHLYFYWYRQILGQKVEFLVSFYNNEISEKSEIFDDQFSVERPDGSNFTLKIRSTKLEDSAMYFCASGEGGDIQYFGAGTRLSVL.

J is TRBJ2-1 and V is TRBV20-1; D possibly corresponds to TRBD2 (5 bases). Germline V gene data show CDR1 as DFQATT and CDR2 as SNEGSKA (reference sequence). Trimming took off 6 bases at V and 6 bases at J, with 9 bases between the two ends. CDR3 size: 11 residues. CDR3 protein: CSATGINEQFF. The CDR3 bases are TGCAGTGCAACGGGAATCAATGAGCAGTTCTTC.

This chain connects TRBV5-1 to TRBJ2-3, with 9 bases lining up with TRBD1. This CDR3 region has 15 residues. CDR1 and CDR2 from the germline V gene are SGHRS and YFSETQ. Trimming removed 4 bases from V and 6 bases from J; junction bases left unmatched: 9. Here the CDR3 reads CASSRRTGESDTQYF. CDR3 nucleotide sequence: TGCGCCAGCAGCAGGAGGACAGGGGAGTCGGATACGCAGTATTTT.

This chain joins TRBV19 and TRBJ2-2, with 7 nucleotides matching TRBD2. Germline CDR1 reads LNHDA; CDR2 reads SQIVND (reference sequence). This CDR3 has 15 amino acids. Trimming at V came to 3 bases and at J to 6 bases, leaving 7 bases not matched to a gene. The CDR3 DNA is TGTGCCAGTAGTATCGGGACTACTTATCCCGGGGAGCTGTTTTTT. Residues: CASSIGTTYPGELFF.

This chain links TRBV18 with TRBJ2-5, with TRBD2 matching over 7 bases. The V segment lost 4 bases and the J segment 0 bases; nucleotides outside the gene matches: 2. The CDR3 totals 14 residues. Germline V gene data show CDR1 as KGHSH and CDR2 as LQKENI. The CDR3, as DNA: TGTGCCAGCTCACAAACTAGCGACCAAGAGACCCAGTACTTC. Encoded protein: CASSQTSDQETQYF.

This clone was detected only a few times. The chain has TRBV14 and TRBJ2-7; TRBD1 matches 8 bases. The V gene's germline CDR1 is SGHDN and CDR2 FVKESK. The V segment lost 4 bases and the J segment 2 bases; nucleotides outside the gene matches: 4. CDR3 length: 14 amino acids. The CDR3 is CASSRTGIPYEQYF. The CDR3 coding sequence is TGTGCCAGCAGCCGGACAGGGATACCCTACGAGCAGTACTTC. Using reference TRBV14 and TRBJ2-7 for the parts outside the CDR3, the full variable domain is EAGVTQFPSHSVIEKGQTVTLRCDPISGHDNLYWYRRVMGKEIKFLLHFVKESKQDESGMPNNRFLAERTGGTYSTLKVQPAELEDSGVYFCASSRTGIPYEQYFGPGTRLTVT.

The V gene is TRBV6-1, the J gene TRBJ2-7; 8 nucleotides line up with TRBD1. J was trimmed by 7 bases and V by 4 bases; bases with no gene match: 9. The CDR3 has 14 residues. The V gene's germline CDR1 is MNHNS and CDR2 SASEGT. The CDR3 sequence is CASSGTGQFGEQYF. The CDR3 DNA follows: TGTGCCAGCAGTGGGACAGGGCAATTCGGAGAGCAGTACTTC.

This clone was picked up one time. The J gene is TRBJ1-1, the V gene TRBV18; no clear D. Trimming stripped 3 bases from V and 7 bases from J, with 27 bases between. The CDR3 length is 18 residues. Looked up from germline, CDR1 is KGHSH and CDR2 is LQKENI. The CDR3 here is CASSPYQRPGLLGNEAFF. CDR3 sequence (DNA): TGTGCCAGCTCACCTTACCAACGGCCAGGACTACTAGGAAATGAAGCTTTCTTT.

The chain recombines TRBV28 with TRBJ1-2, with no clear D. V was clipped by 3 bases and J by 3 bases, with 5 bases between them. The CDR3 is made up of 12 amino acids. The germline CDR1 and CDR2 sequences are MDHEN and SYDVKM. The CDR3 reads CASSLGHYGYTF. CDR3 DNA: TGTGCCAGCAGTTTGGGCCACTATGGCTACACCTTC.

This chain uses TRBV5-1 with TRBJ2-7; a possible D gene is TRBD2 (6 bases). The CDR3 is made up of 14 amino acids. The V and J ends lost 4 bases and 5 bases respectively, with 16 bases between them. Germline-derived CDR1 and CDR2 are SGHRS and YFSETQ. CDR3 nucleotides: TGCGCCAGCAGCGTAAGCTCGGGAGTCCACGAGCAGTACTTC. Translated: CASSVSSGVHEQYF.

This chain links TRBV28 with TRBJ2-7; TRBD2 is a possible D gene (6 bases). The CDR3 has 12 residues. Germline V gives CDR1 MDHEN, CDR2 SYDVKM. Trimming removed 5 bases from V and 7 bases from J, with 12 bases in between. CDR3 sequence reads: CASSGTFREQYF. The CDR3 region has the DNA TGTGCCAGCAGTGGGACTTTCCGTGAGCAGTACTTC. The full variable domain, rest sourced from reference TRBV28 and TRBJ2-7, is DVKVTQSSRYLVKRTGEKVFLECVQDMDHENMFWYRQDPGLGLRLIYFSYDVKMKEKGDIPEGYSVSREKKERFSLILESASTNQTSMYLCASSGTFREQYFGPGTRLTVT.

The chain uses TRBV28 and TRBJ1-4; possible D gene TRBD1, 5 bases. CDR3 length equals 15 residues. V gave up 3 bases and J gave up 0 bases, with 8 bases separating them. CDR1 MDHEN and CDR2 SYDVKM come from the germline V gene. CDR3: CASSFRTPTNEKLFF. For the CDR3, the DNA is TGTGCCAGCAGTTTCCGGACACCAACTAATGAAAAACTGTTTTTT.

The V call is TRBV2, the J call TRBJ2-2; D is unclear. The CDR3 covers 13 residues. V was shortened by 2 bases and J by 7 bases, with 8 bases between the two germline ends. The germline V gene encodes CDR1 SNHLY and CDR2 FYNNEI. The CDR3 protein is CASSEFLGGELFF. The CDR3 DNA is TGTGCCAGCAGTGAATTTTTGGGCGGGGAGCTGTTTTTT. Complete variable domain (other parts from reference TRBV2 and TRBJ2-2): EPEVTQTPSHQVTQMGQEVILRCVPISNHLYFYWYRQILGQKVEFLVSFYNNEISEKSEIFDDQFSVERPDGSNFTLKIRSTKLEDSAMYFCASSEFLGGELFFGEGSRLTVL.

The rearrangement joins TRBV18 to TRBJ2-1; a possible D gene is TRBD2 (6 bases). The CDR3 length is 15 residues. CDR1 is KGHSH, CDR2 LQKENI, per germline. V was pared by 2 bases and J by 4 bases, with 12 bases between. DNA of the CDR3: TGTGCCAGCTCACCAGACCTGGGGGGATACAATGAGCAGTTCTTC. Its protein product is CASSPDLGGYNEQFF.

The CDR3 loop reads CATSWRETQYF. The DNA for the CDR3 is TGTGCCACCTCGTGGAGGGAGACCCAGTACTTC. V gene TRBV28 combines with J gene TRBJ2-5; tentative D call: TRBD2 (5 bases). Germline V gives CDR1 MDHEN, CDR2 SYDVKM. This CDR3 has 11 amino acids. Trimming shortened V by 10 bases and J by 5 bases, and 11 bases separated the two germline ends.

The chain recombines TRBV5-1 with TRBJ1-2, with 7 bases identical to TRBD1. Trimming removed 7 bases from V and 5 bases from J; junction bases left unmatched: 14. CDR1 SGHRS and CDR2 YFSETQ come from the germline V gene. The CDR3 runs to 15 residues. The chain's CDR3 is CASSPQGGENYGYTF. CDR3 coding DNA: TGCGCCAGCTCCCCCCAGGGGGGGGAAAATTATGGCTACACCTTC.

This chain links TRBV5-1 with TRBJ2-6; TRBD1 matches at 9 bases. Germline-derived CDR1 and CDR2 are SGHRS and YFSETQ. The CDR3 runs to 17 residues. V lost 3 bases, J lost 0 bases, and 4 bases stayed unmatched. The CDR3 loop is CASSSDRGSSGANVLTF. The CDR3 bases are TGCGCCAGCAGCTCGGACAGGGGTTCCTCTGGGGCCAACGTCCTGACTTTC.

This chain links TRBV19 with TRBJ2-7, with 8 bases fitting TRBD1. CDR1 and CDR2 (germline): LNHDA, SQIVND (reference sequence). This CDR3 has 16 residues. V shed 6 bases, J shed 5 bases, and the junction held 15 bases outside the gene matches. The CDR3 loop reads CASSTPGATGAHEQYF. Here the CDR3 DNA reads TGTGCCAGTAGCACACCGGGAGCGACAGGGGCCCACGAGCAGTACTTC.

V usage is TRBV5-6 and J usage is TRBJ2-2; D not resolved. The V and J ends lost 0 bases and 4 bases respectively, with 7 bases between them. CDR1 and CDR2 (germline): SGHDT, YYEEEE. This CDR3 region has 14 residues. CDR3 sequence reads: CASSLGWGTGELFF. CDR3 DNA sequence: TGTGCCAGCAGCTTGGGGTGGGGCACCGGGGAGCTGTTTTTT.

The rearrangement joins TRBV27 to TRBJ1-1, with 8 bases aligning to TRBD1. The V and J ends lost 4 bases and 6 bases, in that order; junction bases with no gene match: 16. CDR1 and CDR2 from the germline V gene are MNHEY and SMNVEV (reference sequence). CDR3 size: 17 residues. In nucleotides, the CDR3 is TGTGCCAGCAGTTCAAAGCGGACAGGGTTTTTTCACGCTGAAGCTTTCTTT. Protein product: CASSSKRTGFFHAEAFF.

The gene calls are TRBV6-5 and TRBJ2-1; D unresolved. Germline V gives CDR1 MNHEY, CDR2 SVGAGI. This CDR3 spans 14 amino acids. The V end was cut by 6 bases, the J end by 4 bases, with 13 bases between. CDR3 loop: CASSLGPSYNEQFF. In nucleotides, the CDR3 is TGTGCCAGCAGCCTGGGCCCCTCTTACAATGAGCAGTTCTTC.

To note about this clone: Other DNA variants within this sample encode the same CDR3. V gene TRBV5-1 combines with J gene TRBJ2-1, with no clear D. Germline CDR1 is SGHRS and CDR2 is YFSETQ. The CDR3 runs 13 residues. V was shortened by 0 bases and J by 6 bases, with 7 bases between the two germline ends. The CDR3 reads CASSLVPSNEQFF. The CDR3 region has the DNA TGCGCCAGCAGCTTGGTCCCCAGCAATGAGCAGTTCTTC.

The rearrangement joins TRBV9 to TRBJ2-3; 9 bases are a match to TRBD2. V shed 3 bases, J shed 4 bases, and the junction held 12 bases outside the gene matches. Germline V gives CDR1 SGDLS, CDR2 YYNGEE. The CDR3 consists of 17 residues. The CDR3 spells CASSGARGTSLADTQYF. The CDR3 DNA is TGTGCCAGCAGCGGGGCCAGGGGGACTAGCCTCGCAGATACGCAGTATTTT.

In its sample, this clone was seen once. The CDR3 DNA follows: TGTGCCAGCAGTTCGGACAGGGTGAACACTGAAGCTTTCTTT. This codes for CASSSDRVNTEAFF. J is TRBJ1-1 and V is TRBV28, with TRBD1 matching over 8 bases. CDR1 and CDR2 (germline): MDHEN, SYDVKM. This CDR3 region has 14 residues. Trimming at V came to 4 bases and at J to 0 bases, leaving 1 base not matched to a gene. Looking up the rest from reference TRBV28 and TRBJ1-1 gives the full variable domain: DVKVTQSSRYLVKRTGEKVFLECVQDMDHENMFWYRQDPGLGLRLIYFSYDVKMKEKGDIPEGYSVSREKKERFSLILESASTNQTSMYLCASSSDRVNTEAFFGQGTRLTVV.

This chain connects TRBV7-7 to TRBJ2-3; D is unresolved. The germline CDR1 and CDR2 sequences are SSHAT and FNYEAQ (reference sequence). V was shortened by 4 bases and J by 2 bases, with 7 bases between the two germline ends. The CDR3 length is 13 residues. DNA for the CDR3: TGTGCCAGCAGCTCAAGGCTCACAGATACGCAGTATTTT. Protein: CASSSRLTDTQYF. The whole variable domain, remainder taken from reference TRBV7-7 and TRBJ2-3, is GAGVSQSPRYKVTKRGQDVTLRCDPISSHATLYWYQQALGQGPEFLTYFNYEAQPDKSGLPSDRFSAERPEGSISTLTIQRTEQRDSAMYRCASSSRLTDTQYFGPGTRLTVL.

In the case of this clone: Other DNA sequences in the sample encode the same CDR3. The chain couples TRBV6-5 to TRBJ2-2; 12 nucleotides agree with TRBD2. The trim removed 4 bases at V and 5 bases at J, leaving 5 bases unmatched. The length of the CDR3 is 16 residues. Germline CDR1 is MNHEY and CDR2 is SVGAGI. This chain's CDR3 is CASSSTSGRNTGELFF. For the CDR3, the DNA is TGTGCCAGCAGTTCGACTAGCGGGAGAAATACCGGGGAGCTGTTTTTT.

The chain carries TRBV19 and TRBJ1-2; a weak D match, TRBD1 (6 bases). The V end was cut by 9 bases, the J end by 4 bases, with 18 bases between. Germline CDR1 is LNHDA and CDR2 is SQIVND (reference sequence). CDR3 length: 14 residues. The CDR3 here is CASSRDKNPYGYTF. For the CDR3, the DNA is TGTGCCAGCAGCCGGGACAAAAACCCCTATGGCTACACCTTC. Full variable domain (outside the CDR3, taken from reference TRBV19 and TRBJ1-2): DGGITQSPKYLFRKEGQNVTLSCEQNLNHDAMYWYRQDPGQGLRLIYYSQIVNDFQKGDIAEGYSVSREKKESFPLTVTSAQKNPTAFYLCASSRDKNPYGYTFGSGTRLTVV.

The CDR3 region has the DNA TGTGCCAGCAGTGACAGGGGACTTAATCAGCCCCAGCATTTT. Translated: CASSDRGLNQPQHF. V is TRBV6-5 and J is TRBJ1-5; TRBD1 aligns across 8 bases. V dropped 5 bases and J dropped 4; count of bases not matched to a gene: 4. The CDR3 sequence is 14 residues long. Germline V gene sequence: CDR1 MNHEY, CDR2 SVGAGI.